This T cell receptor beta chain came from a study of blood T cell repertoires in COVID-19. Grouping used clinical history reported by participants in a survey and questionnaire. CDR3 size: 15 residues. The germline V gene has CDR1 MRHNA and CDR2 SNTAGT. The junction had 6 bases not matched to a gene; V was cut back by 5 bases and J by 1 base. The assay was immunoSEQ multiplex PCR, and TCRdb's table has in-frame clones only and misses some. The sample records 300,000 to 350,000 clones, approximately 85% being singletons. Sequenced: PBMCs or T cells enriched from blood (not recorded which). This TCR came from a man aged 30 to 45 who had recovered from COVID-19. The chain couples TRBV6-4 to TRBJ2-3; TRBD1 matches at 7 bases. In DNA, the CDR3 is TGTGCCAGCAGTCCAGGGGGAATCGGCACAGATACGCAGTATTTT. It codes for CASSPGGIGTDTQYF.